This T cell receptor (beta chain) came from a study of T cells in Graves' hyperthyroidism and ophthalmopathy. In the study overall: Peripheral blood samples were taken at initial diagnosis, prior to any treatment.

Germline CDR1 is ENHRY and CDR2 is SYGVKD. Between the trimmed V and J ends, which lost 5 bases and 1 base, there was a span of 3 bases. This CDR3 region has 12 residues. Amplified regions were TCR beta CDR3 sequences from RNA transcripts. TCR CDR3 regions were first amplified by RT-PCR with HTBI primers. TCRdb itself ran the multiplex PCR reads through MiXCR, one entry per CDR3 protein. Counted here are about 740,000 distinct CDR3 sequences, 12% to 15% occurring once; the ten biggest clones make up 10%. This clonotype was counted ten times or more. The definition of stable Graves' hyperthyroidism was no ophthalmopathy progression within 18 months. PBMCs stemmed from less than 13 ml fresh peripheral blood.

The chain employs TRBV10-3 and TRBJ1-5, with D uncertain. Source material: blood. The clonotype comes from a woman aged 18-29 years with Graves' hyperthyroidism. The CDR3 sequence: CAISTSNQPQHF. The CDR3 DNA reads TGTGCCATCAGTACAAGCAATCAGCCCCAGCATTTT.